This T cell receptor (beta chain) was identified in a study of blood T cell repertoires in COVID-19. Study overall: From the United States, Italy and Spain came samples of acute and convalescent COVID-19. In each case, the material was cDNA or gDNA derived from T cells, B-cell-depleted T cells, or PBMCs.

Original data processing: How many nucleated cells were present was estimated from reference gene primer amplification. Only in-frame clones appear in the TCRdb table, and some are missing; sequencing was by immunoSEQ multiplex PCR. The V and J calls and the clone size are those of that table, but D and trimming were determined from the DNA. The sample holds tens of thousands of clones, 91% seen once. The V end was cut by 6 bases, the J end by 9 bases, with 14 bases between. This CDR3 contains 12 residues. Per germline, CDR1 MDHEN and CDR2 SYDVKM. The receptor was isolated from a human donor with active COVID-19. The donor label of this sample is uncertain. This chain links TRBV28 with TRBJ2-5; tentatively, D is TRBD2 (5 bases). Sequenced material: peripheral blood. The CDR3 sequence: CASREGLSSQYF. The CDR3 bases are TGTGCCAGCAGGGAAGGACTGTCGTCCCAGTACTTC.